These T cell receptor beta chains were read from a single sample in a study of CD8 T cells in Susac syndrome. Using its own MiXCR run on the immunoSEQ multiplex PCR reads, TCRdb lists one record per CDR3 protein. The sample holds around 130,000 distinct CDR3 sequences, roughly 94% seen once. The sample was CD8+ T cells from PBMCs. Receptors originate from a human donor with Susac syndrome. CDR3s include the opening cysteine and the closing phenylalanine or tryptophan. D genes are given only for firm matches.

d_call	v_call	j_call	cdr3_aa
NA	TRBV6-5	TRBJ1-4	CASSTGVDEKLFF
TRBD1	TRBV11-2	TRBJ2-2	CASSPMPDDRGDTGELFF
TRBD1	TRBV5-6	TRBJ2-7	CASSYWTGNYEQYF
NA	TRBV20-1	TRBJ2-7	CSAHHPSPGYEQYF
TRBD1	TRBV9	TRBJ2-7	CASSAHGDRVYEQYF
NA	TRBV7-9	TRBJ2-1	CASSSADEQFF
NA	TRBV14	TRBJ1-2	CASSRESGLEAMGVRGYGYTF
NA	TRBV5-1	TRBJ2-7	CASSLRGDEQYF
NA	TRBV15	TRBJ2-3	CATSRDNPSGGHPTDTQYF
NA	TRBV2	TRBJ1-2	CASSDRAGLDGYTF
NA	TRBV20-1	TRBJ2-3	CSARSRVRTDTQYF
NA	TRBV18	TRBJ1-4	CASSPRQGMDGFF
NA	TRBV7-7	TRBJ2-4	CASSLGTGAGENIQYF
NA	TRBV24-1	TRBJ2-1	CATSDPGADSYNEQFF
TRBD1	TRBV5-6	TRBJ1-1	CASHTGTGSTEAFF
TRBD2	TRBV19	TRBJ2-7	CASRPGTSGAYEQYF
TRBD1	TRBV28	TRBJ1-2	CASSLRTGDYGYTF
TRBD1	TRBV11-1	TRBJ2-1	CASSPRDRVYNEQFF
TRBD1	TRBV7-8	TRBJ1-5	CASSRTGVGNQPQHF
NA	TRBV12-3/TRBV12-4	TRBJ1-1	CASTSRDWSTEAFF
NA	TRBV4-2	TRBJ2-7	CASSQSDSQNEQYF
TRBD2	TRBV9	TRBJ2-3	CASSVVAAGGRTDTQYF
TRBD1	TRBV29-1	TRBJ2-7	CSVNPGQGSYEQYF
NA	TRBV4-1	TRBJ2-7	CASSMSMLNEQYF